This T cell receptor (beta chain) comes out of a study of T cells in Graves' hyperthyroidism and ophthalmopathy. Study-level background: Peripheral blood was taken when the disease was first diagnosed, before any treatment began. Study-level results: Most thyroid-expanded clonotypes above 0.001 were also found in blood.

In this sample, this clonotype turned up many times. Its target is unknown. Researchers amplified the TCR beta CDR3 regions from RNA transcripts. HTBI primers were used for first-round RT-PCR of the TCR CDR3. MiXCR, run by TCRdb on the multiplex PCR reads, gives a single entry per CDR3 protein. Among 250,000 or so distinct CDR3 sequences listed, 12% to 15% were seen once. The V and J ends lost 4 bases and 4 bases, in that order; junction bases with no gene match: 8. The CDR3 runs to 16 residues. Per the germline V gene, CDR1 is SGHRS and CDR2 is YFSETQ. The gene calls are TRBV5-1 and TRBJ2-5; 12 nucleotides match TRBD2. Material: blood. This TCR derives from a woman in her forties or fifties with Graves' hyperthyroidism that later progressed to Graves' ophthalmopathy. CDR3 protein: CASSRASGRAVETQYF. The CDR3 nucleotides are TGCGCCAGCAGCCGTGCTAGCGGGAGGGCCGTAGAGACCCAGTACTTC.